Listed below are T cell receptor beta chains from one sample, sequenced in a study of cytomegalovirus exposure and HLA in healthy donors. TCRdb's copy holds only in-frame clones and misses some; the assay was immunoSEQ multiplex PCR. The profile covers about 160,000 clones, with approximately 84% appearing a single time and roughly 2.1% taken by the ten largest. The sequenced sample was PBMCs. These receptor sequences come from a man younger than 35 in good health and CMV-seropositive. The CDR3 runs from the conserved cysteine through the conserved F or W. Fields, in order: J gene, clone size, D gene, V gene, CDR3 DNA, CDR3 protein. D genes are given only for firm matches. Clone size is shown for a subset of rows, as once, few, many or a class of expanded clone.

TRBJ1-1	NA	NA	TRBV29-1	TGCAGCGTTGATGGGCAGGCCGACTATGGAGCTTTCTTT	CSVDGQADYGAFF
TRBJ2-3	NA	TRBD2	TRBV13	TGTGCCAGCAGCTTAGGCCCACTTAAGCGGGGGGCCTTTAGGTTTGATACGCAGTATTTT	CASSLGPLKRGAFRFDTQYF
TRBJ2-7	NA	NA	TRBV5-4	TGTGCCAGCAGCCGAGGGGACGGGACTCACGAGCAGTACTTC	CASSRGDGTHEQYF
TRBJ2-7	NA	NA	TRBV7-9	TGTGCCAGCAGCCCACCGGGGAGCTCCTACGAGCAGTACTTC	CASSPPGSSYEQYF
TRBJ1-2	NA	NA	TRBV7-2	TGTGCCAGCAGTTCCGGGGAGGACTATGGCTACACCTTC	CASSSGEDYGYTF
TRBJ1-5	NA	TRBD1	TRBV7-2	TGTGCCAGCAGCTTAGATCTCGGGACAGGTAGCAATCAGCCCCAGCATTTT	CASSLDLGTGSNQPQHF
TRBJ2-5	once	TRBD2	TRBV15	TGTGCCACCAGCAGAGATCTGGTGGCTAGCGGACAAGAGACCCAGTACTTC	CATSRDLVASGQETQYF
TRBJ2-2	NA	TRBD2	TRBV30	TGTGCCTGGCTGAGGACTAGCGGTAACACCGGGGAGCTGTTTTTT	CAWLRTSGNTGELFF
TRBJ2-2	NA	NA	TRBV7-9	TGTGCCAGCAGCTCACAGGGTAAAACCGGGGAGCTGTTTTTT	CASSSQGKTGELFF
TRBJ1-2	once	NA	TRBV30	TGTGCCTGGAGTGTAAAGGACATCACCAGGGGCTACACCTTC	CAWSVKDITRGYTF
TRBJ1-2	NA	TRBD1	TRBV6-5	TGTGCCAGCAGTTACTGGGACAGGGGGGTGAATGGCTACACCTTC	CASSYWDRGVNGYTF
TRBJ1-5	NA	NA	TRBV27	TGTGCCAGCAGCCTTATCGTTGGCAATCAGCCCCAGCATTTT	CASSLIVGNQPQHF
TRBJ1-2	NA	TRBD1	TRBV4-3	TGCGCCAGCAGCCAAGCGTGGGGACAGCTCTATGGCTACACCTTC	CASSQAWGQLYGYTF
TRBJ2-5	NA	TRBD1	TRBV11-3	TGTGCCAGCAGCTTCGGGACAGGGGGAGGAGAGACCCAGTACTTC	CASSFGTGGGETQYF
TRBJ2-1	NA	TRBD1	TRBV9	TGTGCCAGCAGCGTATACCGACAGGGGAACAATGAGCAGTTCTTC	CASSVYRQGNNEQFF
TRBJ2-1	once	TRBD2	TRBV10-3	TGTGCCATCAGTGAGATATCTAGCGGGGGGGCATCAAATGAGCAGTTCTTC	CAISEISSGGASNEQFF
TRBJ2-1	NA	NA	TRBV6-4	TGTGCCAGCAGTGACTTTTCGGACAGTCCCTACAATGAGCAGTTCTTC	CASSDFSDSPYNEQFF
TRBJ2-2	NA	TRBD2	TRBV19	TGTGCCACCGAGAGGGGAGGGGTTTACGGCACCGGGGAGCTGTTTTTT	CATERGGVYGTGELFF
TRBJ1-1	NA	NA	TRBV7-9	TGTGCCAGCAGCTTAGCCCCGACGGCCTCAGGTTGGGCTGAAGCTTTCTTT	CASSLAPTASGWAEAFF
TRBJ1-4	NA	NA	TRBV5-6	TGTGCCAGCAGCTTGTCTCCAGGGTCGCTCGAAAAACTGTTTTTT	CASSLSPGSLEKLFF
TRBJ2-3	NA	TRBD2	TRBV9	TGTGCCAGCACCGGACTCGCCGGGGGGGTCACAGATACGCAGTATTTT	CASTGLAGGVTDTQYF
TRBJ1-2	few	NA	TRBV2	TGTGCCAGCAGTGAAGACAGGGTGGTGGGAGGCTACACCTTC	CASSEDRVVGGYTF
TRBJ1-1	NA	NA	TRBV6-5	TGTGCCAGCAGAGGACTCACAGAGGCTTTCTTT	CASRGLTEAFF
TRBJ1-2	NA	TRBD1	TRBV9	TGTGCCAGCAGCCCTTGGACAGGGACGGGAGGCTACACCTTC	CASSPWTGTGGYTF
TRBJ1-1	NA	NA	TRBV30	TGTGCCTGGAGTGTACAGGGTCAGGGGACTGAAGCTTTCTTT	CAWSVQGQGTEAFF
TRBJ1-1	NA	NA	TRBV18	TGTGCCAGCAAAAACAGGCTGTACACTGAAGCTTTCTTT	CASKNRLYTEAFF
TRBJ1-2	NA	TRBD1	TRBV7-2	TGTGCCAGCAGCCCCGGGACAGAATACTATGGCTACACCTTC	CASSPGTEYYGYTF
TRBJ2-3	NA	TRBD1	TRBV4-3	TGCGCCAGCAGCCAAGATTACGACAGGGGACGCCCAGATACGCAGTATTTT	CASSQDYDRGRPDTQYF
TRBJ2-5	NA	TRBD2	TRBV6-1	TGTGCCAGCAGTGAAGTTGCTGGCGGGGGGGAGACCCAGTACTTC	CASSEVAGGGETQYF
TRBJ2-1	NA	NA	TRBV7-2	TGTGCCAGCAGCCGCACCTCCCACAGGGATTTGGGTGAGCAGTTCTTC	CASSRTSHRDLGEQFF
TRBJ2-7	NA	NA	TRBV10-2	TGCGCCAGCAGTGACGGACTCTCCTACGAGCAGTACTTC	CASSDGLSYEQYF
TRBJ2-1	NA	NA	TRBV7-2	TGTGCCAGCAGCCGGGAAGGGGGTTCCTACAATGAGCAGTTCTTC	CASSREGGSYNEQFF
TRBJ1-6	NA	NA	TRBV30	TGTGCCTGGAGTATCGGTGGTTCACCCCTCCACTTT	CAWSIGGSPLHF
TRBJ2-1	NA	TRBD2	TRBV7-8	TGTGCCAGCAGCTTGAGGGGGGAACTAGCGGGACCTGAGCAGTTCTTC	CASSLRGELAGPEQFF
TRBJ2-4	once	NA	TRBV27	TGTGCCAGCAGTTCCCGAAAAAACAGGGAGAGAAACATTCAGTACTTC	CASSSRKNRERNIQYF
TRBJ1-1	once	NA	TRBV10-3	TGTGCCATCAGTGGGGGACAGAACACTGAAGCTTTCTTT	CAISGGQNTEAFF
TRBJ1-2	NA	NA	TRBV16	TGTGCCAGCAGCCAAGTCCCCCAGGGCTATGGCTACACCTTC	CASSQVPQGYGYTF
TRBJ2-2	NA	TRBD1	TRBV7-7	TGTGCCTTATCAGGGGGCGGAACCGGGGAGCTGTTTTTT	CALSGGGTGELFF
TRBJ2-1	NA	TRBD2	TRBV30	TGTGCCTGGATCTCCTATGCGGGGGGCCTCTTC	CAWISYAGGLF
TRBJ1-6	NA	TRBD1	TRBV7-6	TGTGCCAGCAGCCGGACAGGGGGTTCACCCCTCCACTTT	CASSRTGGSPLHF
TRBJ2-5	NA	TRBD1	TRBV30	TGTGCCTGGTTTGAAGAGGGACAGGGTGGAGAGACCCAGTACTTC	CAWFEEGQGGETQYF